A selection of T cell receptor beta chains follows, all from one sample in a study of cytomegalovirus exposure and HLA in healthy donors. Libraries were prepared by immunoSEQ multiplex PCR; TCRdb keeps only in-frame clonotypes and omits some of them. In the table there are under 200,000 clones, around 80% of which are singletons. The sequencing input was PBMCs. These receptor sequences come from a man aged 18 to 29 in good health and CMV-seropositive. The CDR3 runs from the conserved cysteine through the conserved F or W. The order of the fields is J gene, V gene, clone size, D gene, CDR3 DNA, CDR3 protein. D genes are given only for firm matches. Clone size, where shown, is once, few, many, or a class for clones that have expanded.

TRBJ2-3,TRBV19,NA,TRBD2,TGTGCCAGTAGTCCCCTAAGCGGGGGCTTATCGGATACGCAGTATTTT,CASSPLSGGLSDTQYF
TRBJ2-1,TRBV6-5,NA,TRBD2,TGTGCCAGCAGCCCGGGGGCGGGAGGGTTAAGGGAGCAGTTCTTC,CASSPGAGGLREQFF
TRBJ1-5,TRBV16,NA,NA,TGTGCCAGCAGCCAAGGAGATAGCAATCAGCCCCAGCATTTT,CASSQGDSNQPQHF
TRBJ2-3,TRBV5-1,once,NA,TGCGCCAGCAGCTTACCACAGCAAAGCACAGATACGCAGTATTTT,CASSLPQQSTDTQYF
TRBJ1-2,TRBV6-5,NA,NA,TGTGCCAGCAGTGGACCAACAGGGCTCGGCTACACCTTC,CASSGPTGLGYTF
TRBJ2-7,TRBV2,NA,NA,TGTGCCAGCAGACGGGCTCTAGCTGGGTACGAGCAGTACTTC,CASRRALAGYEQYF
TRBJ1-1,TRBV2,once,NA,TGTGCCAGCAGTGAGTCCGGGTTGCTGGGAGCTTTCTTT,CASSESGLLGAFF
TRBJ2-7,TRBV5-4,NA,TRBD2,TGCGCCAGCAGCTTAGCGGGGGCCCTCTCCTACGAGCAGTACTTC,CASSLAGALSYEQYF
TRBJ1-5,TRBV4-1,NA,NA,TGCGCCAGCAGCCAAGGGGGACTCAATCAGCCCCAGCATTTT,CASSQGGLNQPQHF
TRBJ1-1,TRBV30,NA,NA,TGTGCCTGGAGTCTTCCCGGGGGGCACACTGAAGCTTTCTTT,CAWSLPGGHTEAFF
TRBJ1-5,TRBV6-1,NA,TRBD1,TGTGCCAGCAGTGAAGGAACAGGGGGCTTGGATCAGCCCCAGCATTTT,CASSEGTGGLDQPQHF
TRBJ1-1,TRBV18,NA,NA,TGTGCCAGCTCACCAACACGGAGTGAAGCTTTCTTT,CASSPTRSEAFF
TRBJ1-5,TRBV6-6,NA,TRBD1,TGTGCCAGCAGTTACCCGGGACAGGGAGGTCAGCCCCAGCATTTT,CASSYPGQGGQPQHF
TRBJ2-4,TRBV7-6,once,TRBD1,TGTGCCAGCAGCTTATTTACAGGGGGCGACATTCAGTACTTC,CASSLFTGGDIQYF
TRBJ2-5,TRBV9,NA,NA,TGTGCCAGCAGCGTAGACAGGGGAGGAGAGACCCAGTACTTC,CASSVDRGGETQYF
TRBJ1-1,TRBV5-6,NA,NA,TGTGCCAGCAGCTCACCGTCCAGGGGAGCGAGGACTGAAGCTTTCTTT,CASSSPSRGARTEAFF
TRBJ1-3,TRBV9,NA,NA,TGTGCCAGCAGCGTAGGGCGCGGAGGAAACACCATATATTTT,CASSVGRGGNTIYF
TRBJ2-7,TRBV28,NA,TRBD1,TGTGCCAGCAGTTCGCCGACAGGGGGCGCGAGAAACGAGCAGTACTTC,CASSSPTGGARNEQYF
TRBJ1-1,TRBV2,NA,TRBD1,TGTGCCAGCATGGGGGACAGGAACACTGAAGCTTTCTTT,CASMGDRNTEAFF
TRBJ2-7,TRBV4-1,NA,NA,TGCGCCAGCAGCCAAGATGGAAGGACGAGCGGGCCAGTCTACGAGCAGTACTTC,CASSQDGRTSGPVYEQYF
TRBJ2-3,TRBV4-3,NA,TRBD2,TGCGCCAGCAGCCAACTTCCTAGCGGTGGCACAGATACGCAGTATTTT,CASSQLPSGGTDTQYF
TRBJ2-1,TRBV7-2,NA,TRBD1,TGTGCCAGCAGCTTAGTCCCAGCCGGGACAGTCCTCAATGAGCAGTTCTTC,CASSLVPAGTVLNEQFF
TRBJ1-1,TRBV4-1,NA,NA,TGCGCCAGCAGCCAAACGGGTTGGTCTGAAGCTTTCTTT,CASSQTGWSEAFF
TRBJ2-1,TRBV4-2,NA,TRBD2,TGTGCCAGCAGCCAAGACGTCGGGACTAGCGAGCAGTTCTTC,CASSQDVGTSEQFF